The entry below describes one TCR beta chain. What it binds is unknown. These data belong to a study of shared clonotypes between healthy human individuals. Findings of the study overall: Investigators expected sequencing depth to affect clonotype sharing among donors.

Samples underwent the assay at deep level. The assay was immunoSEQ multiplex PCR, and TCRdb's table has in-frame clones only and misses some. The profile shows about 490,000 clones, approximately 82% of them singletons. There are 15 residues in the CDR3. J was trimmed by 1 base and V by 3 bases; bases with no gene match: 4. Per germline, CDR1 SGHTA and CDR2 FQGTGA. This rearrangement joins TRBV7-3 to TRBJ1-1, with 8 bases matching TRBD1. This TCR was sampled from a woman between 40 and 55 years old in good health. Some clones in this sample may be carry-over from other donors' samples. Material: PBMCs. CDR3 DNA: TGTGCCAGCAGCTTTACCGGGACAGGGAACACTGAAGCTTTCTTT. Translation gives CASSFTGTGNTEAFF.